This T cell receptor beta chain originates from a study of blood T cell repertoires in COVID-19. Study as a whole: Some COVID-19 samples were acute and others convalescent; all came from the United States, Italy and Spain. The cDNA or gDNA used as material had been derived from T cells, B-cell-depleted T cells, or PBMCs.

CDR1 is MDHEN and CDR2 is SYDVKM in the germline V gene. The CDR3 contains 14 residues. V was clipped by 7 bases and J by 3 bases; unmatched bases: 9. In the original workflow: Amplification of reference gene primers provided the estimated nucleated cell counts. Profiling relied on immunoSEQ multiplex PCR, and the TCRdb table lists in-frame clones only, not all of them. V, J and clone size were drawn from that table, and D and trimming were deduced from the DNA. The top ten clones hold 1.5% to 2% of a sample with 200,000 to 250,000 clones, more than 85% of them seen once. The J gene is TRBJ2-7, the V gene TRBV28, with 7 bases aligning to TRBD2. The sequence derives from a man aged 35 to 55 with active or convalescent COVID-19. Sample: peripheral blood. The CDR3 DNA follows: TGTGCCAGCACCTCTCTAGCGGACTTCTACGAGCAGTACTTC. Translated: CASTSLADFYEQYF.